This T cell receptor (beta chain) was documented in a study of blood T cell repertoires in COVID-19. Study summary: In each case, the material was cDNA or gDNA derived from T cells, B-cell-depleted T cells, or PBMCs.

The CDR3 length is 14 residues. CDR1 and CDR2 (germline): MGHRA, YSYEKL. Trimming shortened V by 1 base and J by 7 bases, and 10 bases separated the two germline ends. This table comes from immunoSEQ multiplex PCR, and its TCRdb copy is limited to in-frame clones, with some not included. There are about 180,000 clones in the sample; 86% occur only once, and roughly 8.7% lies in the top ten. Allocation to cohorts depended on clinical history reported by the participants. Donors of Cohort 3 who recovered were those that had two negative PCRs, clearance, or symptom resolution. The chain joins TRBV4-1 to TRBJ2-2; a weak D match, TRBD2 (6 bases). The sequence was collected from a woman aged 25 to 39 who had recovered from COVID-19. Sequenced: PBMCs or T cells enriched from blood (not recorded which). CDR3 bases: TGCGCCAGCAGCCAAGTGGGGGGAAGCGGGGAGCTGTTTTTT. Protein: CASSQVGGSGELFF.